This TCR beta chain was sequenced during a study of beta chain features in type 1 diabetes (dated by TCRdb to 2016 to 2019). About the study as a whole: No differences in mean age, gender distribution, total cell number or subset yield were found between patients and healthy donors. The study compared the TCRB repertoires of sorted circulating CD4+ T cell subsets in recently diagnosed type 1 diabetes patients with those in matched healthy donors. Regulatory and stem cell-like memory subsets were obtained from only 8 patients and roughly eight healthy donors, while naive and central memory subsets were obtained from all 30 or so donors. A total of 85 million to 110 million sorted cells were examined across all samples, and RNA yield correlated strongly with the number of cells per subset. Points the paper makes about the study in general: A moderate but significant shortening of TCRB CDR3 length was observed in type 1 diabetes patients in all four CD4+ subsets. Because cDNA was sequenced instead of genomic DNA, activated cells with high expression could be over-represented, although the groups did not differ in activation or CD3 levels. HLA sub-analyses involved small numbers of individuals, so any influence of HLA type on TCRB rearrangement remained unresolved. Shorter templates might be favored by PCR, yet because patient and control samples were amplified and corrected together, any such skew would affect both groups equally. Naive, central memory and regulatory TCRB repertoires appeared to be more similar among patients than among healthy donors. Patients with type 1 diabetes made fewer insertions and deleted more nucleotides at VDJ recombination sites, implying thymic rearrangement abnormalities.

The entire isolated RNA was reverse transcribed using the High Capacity cDNA Reverse Transcription Kit, and thus expressed TCRB transcripts were sequenced. Deep immunoSEQ sequencing was applied to naive, central memory and regulatory T cell samples, giving an average of around 4 million total reads per sample. Sorted cells were lysed in RLT buffer, and RNA was extracted using DNase-treated RNeasy Micro or Mini kits according to cell number. To prevent cross-contamination, every cell subset was processed on its own, while patient and healthy donor samples were processed together. The immunoSEQ multiplex PCR was used to amplify TCRB sequences from cDNA, generating 87-bp fragments that spanned the CDR3 region. Amplicons were sequenced on the Illumina HiSeq platform. Turning to the authors' computational methods: PCR bias was corrected computationally using synthetic template baselines, and reads within Hamming distance 2 were collapsed, with unmergeable singletons discarded. By aligning reads against IMGT, V, D and J genes, CDR3 length, and insertions or deletions at six rearrangement sites were assigned. Within each subset, clonotype counts were normalized to sorted cell number, and only after that were true diversity and Gini coefficients computed with the tcR R package. The overlap coefficient, calculated on TCRB nucleotide sequences, was used to measure repertoire sharing. The table was pulled from immuneACCESS by TCRdb, which kept in-frame rearrangements only. Such tables lose some clones; where checked, under half of the loss comes from unresolved V genes, and the rest has no known cause. Clonal size and the V and J genes are those of that table, whereas D and trimming came from the DNA. For this sample the table gives about 160,000 clones, of which under 9.5% were detected only once. The ten largest make up 0.5% of the sample.

Each donor gave one peripheral blood draw, averaging approximately 120 mL, which was collected into heparinised tubes. Using a panel that included CD45RO, CCR7, CD25, CD127, CD95 and CD27, naive, central memory, regulatory and stem cell-like memory CD4+ T cells were sorted on a BD FACSAria II. Purity was above 98% for every sorted population. Right away, PBMCs were isolated by Lymphoprep density gradient centrifugation and were stained directly, with no culture step. So that batch effects would be minimized, each experiment stained and sorted samples in pairs, pairing one healthy donor with one patient. V has 4 bases trimmed and J has 0 bases trimmed; junction bases matching no gene number 9. Reading the germline V gene (reference sequence) gives CDR1 SGHNT and CDR2 YYREEE. The cysteine opens and the phenylalanine closes a CDR3 of 16 amino acids. Only the CDR3 part of the read is kept: 48 bases, read in frame from the first base.

This clone turned up a few times. Its antigen is currently not known. No qualities accompany the bases; no much larger clone lies one base away. Material: central memory CD4+ T cells from blood. In this chain, TRBV5-4 is recombined with TRBJ1-1; TRBD1 agrees with 7 junctional bases. This sequence was found in a man aged 18 to 30 with type 1 diabetes. The nucleotides read TGTGCCAGCAGCCTAGAGACAGGGACCTTGAACACTGAAGCTTTCTTT. Translated, it reads CASSLETGTLNTEAFF.